Included here is one T cell receptor (beta chain) sequence, with context. This sample was included in a study of cytomegalovirus exposure and HLA in healthy donors. Study in general: A prior study identified 117 million unique TCR beta sequences from about 200 million T cells.

From germline, CDR1 is SEHNR and CDR2 FQNEAQ (reference sequence). V lost 6 bases to trimming and J lost 9 bases; unmatched junction nucleotides: 13. The CDR3 sequence is 16 residues long. The PCR was carried out with 60 Vbeta primers and 13 Jbeta primers. Using immunoSEQ multiplex PCR, the repertoire was profiled, and TCRdb retains in-frame clones only, with some absent. The table records approximately 290,000 clones, about four fifths of them present only once. The chain joins TRBV7-9 to TRBJ2-1, with 11 bases matching TRBD2. The TCR was taken from a girl aged 2 to 10 in good health and CMV-seronegative. What was sequenced was PBMCs. Written as DNA, the CDR3 is TGTGCCAGCAGTTCCGGACTAGCGGGCCTGTTCAGTGAGCAGTTCTTC. Translation: CASSSGLAGLFSEQFF.